Presented here are 5 T cell receptor beta chains from one specimen sequenced in a study of blood T cell repertoires in COVID-19 (TCRdb year 2020). Library creation used the immunoSEQ multiplex PCR assay. TCRdb took over this immuneACCESS table, retaining in-frame rearrangements with V and J assigned. Such tables are incomplete; in checked studies, under half of the missing clones stem from an unresolved V gene, and the remainder is unexplained. A total of hundreds of thousands of clones appear in this sample, about 82% of them only once. Around 7.2% of the sample lies in the top ten. Sequencing used peripheral blood. These TCRs come from a human donor in a cohort sampled during active COVID-19.

The rearrangement links TRBV4-2 to TRBJ1-5; 8 positions agree with TRBD1. Germline V gene sequence: CDR1 LGHNA, CDR2 YNFKEQ. The length of the CDR3 is 16 residues. The V and J ends lost 3 bases and 6 bases, in that order; junction bases with no gene match: 10. CDR3 sequence: CASSQGTGQGRQPQHF. As DNA, the CDR3 is TGTGCCAGCAGCCAGGGAACAGGACAGGGACGTCAGCCCCAGCATTTT.

The chain recombines TRBV10-2 with TRBJ2-2; 10 nucleotides match TRBD1. Germline V gene data show CDR1 as WSHSY and CDR2 as SAAADI. Trimming took 3 bases from V and 7 from J; bases not matched to a gene: 8. The CDR3 sequence is 16 residues long. The CDR3 loop reads CASSEVGQGYSGELFF. The CDR3 DNA sequence: TGCGCCAGCAGTGAAGTGGGACAGGGGTACAGCGGGGAGCTGTTTTTT.

This chain joins TRBV29-1 and TRBJ1-2; a possible D gene is TRBD1 (5 bases). The germline V gene has CDR1 SQVTM and CDR2 ANQGSEA. Trimming took off 4 bases at V and 4 bases at J, with 10 bases between the two ends. CDR3 size: 12 residues. CDR3 in DNA: TGCAGCGTTGGTGACAGAAGCTATGGCTACACCTTC. It is translated as CSVGDRSYGYTF.

Points on this clone: At the DNA level, this CDR3 is encoded by other sequences in the same sample as well. This sequence joins TRBV24-1 and TRBJ1-2; 11 nucleotides match TRBD1. Per germline, CDR1 KGHDR and CDR2 SFDVKD. With 4 bases clipped from V and 8 bases from J, the junction kept 5 bases outside the gene matches. The CDR3 sequence is 14 residues long. The CDR3 bases are TGTGCCACCAGTGACCTGGACAGGGGGCAAGGCTACACCTTC. It translates to CATSDLDRGQGYTF.

This chain joins TRBV30 and TRBJ2-2; D is perhaps TRBD2 (7 bases). Looked up from germline, CDR1 is GTSNPN and CDR2 is SVGIG (reference sequence). V dropped 4 bases and J dropped 3 bases, with 12 bases sitting between them. The CDR3 runs to 14 residues. As DNA, the CDR3 is TGTGCCTGGAAAGGGGGGGGCTACACCGGGGAGCTGTTTTTT. Translating it yields CAWKGGGYTGELFF.